The 24 T cell receptor beta chains in this list originate from one sample, sequenced in a study of tumor-infiltrating lymphocytes in primary liver carcinoma. Co-extraction yielded RNA and DNA from around 20-30 mg of unsorted bulk tissue. A primer in the constant region served to generate TCR beta cDNA from 450 to 600 ng of total RNA. Three rounds of nested multiplex PCR with slightly modified ARM-PCR produced TCR beta libraries. With TRBV1-TRBV30 forward primers and a C-beta reverse primer, the first two PCR rounds were run for roughly 10 cycles each. TCRdb reprocessed the multiplex PCR reads with MiXCR, giving one entry per CDR3 protein. The data contain approximately 45,000 distinct CDR3 sequences, roughly 77% of them singletons. The sample consisted of tumor-adjacent normal liver tissue. The receptors were sampled from a woman aged 30 to 39 with primary liver carcinoma and hepatitis B virus infection.

As regards this clonotype: The conserved phenylalanine or tryptophan normally closing the CDR3 is absent here, so this likely arose from a read error. The DNA is left out, because the CDR3 cannot be placed on it with certainty; the CDR3 is given as TCRdb lists it. V is TRBV13 and J is TRBJ2-4; TRBD2, the D gene given by the table, was not confirmed from the DNA. The V gene's germline CDR1 is PRHDT and CDR2 FYEKMQ (reference sequence). The CDR3 spans 18 residues, counting both ends. CDR3 sequence: CASSSAGTSGGSDDIQCI.

Regarding this clonotype: The junction and the germline gene differ at one end; a read error may be behind it. The chain combines TRBV6-2 or TRBV6-3 with TRBJ2-7; D unresolved. Germline V gene lookup returns CDR1 MNHEY and CDR2 SVGEGT. The CDR3 totals 13 residues. The CDR3 sequence is CAIAIGGFYEQYF. The CDR3 DNA reads TGTGCCATCGCGATAGGCGGCTTCTACGAACAGTACTTC.

Ten or more counts support this clonotype. CDR3 residues: CASSLLARTDTQYF. In DNA, the CDR3 is TGTGCCAGCAGCTTACTAGCGAGAACAGATACGCAGTATTTT. J is TRBJ2-3 and V is TRBV5-5, with 7 bases lining up with TRBD2. Germline values: CDR1 SGHKS, CDR2 YYEKEE (reference sequence). The CDR3 extends over 14 amino acids. V trimming: 2 bases; J trimming: 3 bases; junction bases outside the gene matches: 3.

The rearrangement joins TRBV2 to TRBJ1-5, with no clear D. Trimming removed 3 bases at V and 3 bases at J, with 9 bases between. The germline V gene encodes CDR1 SNHLY and CDR2 FYNNEI. This CDR3 region has 14 residues. CDR3 coding DNA: TGTGCCAGCAGTGAGAACGGGTACAATCAGCCCCAGCATTTT. It translates to CASSENGYNQPQHF.

This clonotype was seen more than once but under ten times. A single base separates this from a much larger clone, so it may be a read error. The CDR3 DNA reads as TGTGTCAGCAGCTTAGGGCGGGCCTTCTACAATGAGCAGTTCTTC. It codes for CVSSLGRAFYNEQFF. The chain has TRBV7-9 and TRBJ2-1, with a weak D call TRBD2 (5 bases). The germline V gene has CDR1 SEHNR and CDR2 FQNEAQ (reference sequence). The CDR3 is 15 amino acids. Drawing the rest from reference TRBV7-9 and TRBJ2-1, the complete variable domain is DTGVSQNPRHKITKRGQNVTFRCDPISEHNRLYWYRQTLGQGPEFLTYFQNEAQLEKSRLLSDRFSAERPKGSFSTLEIQRTEQGDSAMYLCVSSLGRAFYNEQFFGPGTRLTVL.

At least ten counts were recorded for this clonotype. The V call is TRBV7-9, the J call TRBJ2-7; no firm D call. The CDR3 covers 14 residues. V lost 1 base and J lost 0, with 7 bases in between. Germline CDR1 is SEHNR and CDR2 is FQNEAQ (reference sequence). The CDR3 protein is CASSLVGSSYEQYF. The CDR3 DNA reads as TGTGCCAGCAGCTTAGTGGGCAGCTCCTACGAGCAGTACTTC. The full variable domain, rest sourced from reference TRBV7-9 and TRBJ2-7, is DTGVSQNPRHKITKRGQNVTFRCDPISEHNRLYWYRQTLGQGPEFLTYFQNEAQLEKSRLLSDRFSAERPKGSFSTLEIQRTEQGDSAMYLCASSLVGSSYEQYFGPGTRLTVT.

This clonotype was seen repeatedly, ten times or more. The genes are TRBV4-2 and TRBJ2-7; 9 bases agree with TRBD2. Losses at the gene ends were 0 bases for V and 2 bases for J; bases not matched to a gene: 5. CDR1 and CDR2 from the germline V gene are LGHNA and YNFKEQ. The CDR3 length is 16 residues. DNA for the CDR3: TGTGCCAGCAGCCAAGATCCCAGCGGGGGGACCTACGAGCAGTACTTC. It yields the protein CASSQDPSGGTYEQYF.

Worth noting for this clonotype: It may be a read error: a sequence one base away is much more abundant. This rearrangement joins TRBV18 to TRBJ1-1; maybe TRBD1 (6 bases). The germline V gene encodes CDR1 KGHSH and CDR2 LQKENI. The CDR3 totals 13 residues. This CDR3 reads CTSSPGASTEAFF. The CDR3 nucleotides are TGTACCAGCTCACCAGGGGCGAGCACTGAAGCTTTCTTT.

A word on this clonotype: A single base separates this from a much larger clone, so it may be a read error. V usage is TRBV6-2 or TRBV6-3 and J usage is TRBJ2-2, with D perhaps given as TRBD1 or TRBD2 (5 bases each). The CDR3 is made up of 18 amino acids. The V gene's germline CDR1 is MNHEY and CDR2 SVGEGT. For the CDR3, the DNA is TGTGCCAACAGTTACGAATTCGGGGCAGGGAAGAACACCGGGGAGCTGTTTTTT. The encoded protein is CANSYEFGAGKNTGELFF.

Concerning this clonotype: Germline and junction disagree at one end, which may indicate a read error. The CDR3 protein is CSVNPGARNIQYF. For the CDR3, the DNA is TGCAGCGTTAATCCAGGAGCCAGAAACATTCAGTACTTC. The rearrangement links TRBV29-1 to TRBJ2-4; D gene unclear. The length of the CDR3 is 13 residues. Germline lookup yields CDR1 SQVTM and CDR2 ANQGSEA.

In this sample, this clonotype turned up once. The conserved phenylalanine or tryptophan normally closing the CDR3 is absent here, so this likely arose from a read error. The limits of the CDR3 on the DNA are not certain, so only TCRdb's listed CDR3 is given. J is TRBJ2-3 and V is TRBV11-2; the table's TRBD2 call for D was not verified on the DNA. The CDR3 sequence runs 16 residues, both termini included. Germline CDR1 is SGHAT and CDR2 is FQNNGV. The CDR3 here is CASSRRRGLSTDTRYL.

This clonotype has a single count. Compared with germline, one end of the junction differs, possibly owing to a read error. This rearrangement joins TRBV6-1 to TRBJ2-4; D might be TRBD2 (6 bases). CDR1 and CDR2 from the germline V gene are MNHNS and SASEGT. The CDR3 runs to 16 residues. The CDR3, as DNA: TGTCCCAGCAGTGGAGGGTTGACAGACGCAAAAAACATTCAGTACTTC. It translates to CPSSGGLTDAKNIQYF.

Remarks on this clonotype: This may be a read error: a much more frequent sequence differs by one nucleotide. For the CDR3, the DNA is TGTGCCTGGAGTGTTTTGTACGCGAGAACCGGCCAGACCTTC. Protein: CAWSVLYARTGQTF. V usage is TRBV30 and J usage is TRBJ1-2, with D uncertain. V lost 0 bases, J lost 14 bases, and 22 bases lay in between. The CDR3 loop spans 14 amino acids. Germline CDR1 reads GTSNPN; CDR2 reads SVGIG (reference sequence).

This clonotype was picked up many times. CDR3 nucleotides: TGTGCCAGCAGTTTCTGGGCGGGGCTCACCTACAATGAGCAGTTCTTC. It yields the protein CASSFWAGLTYNEQFF. The rearrangement uses TRBV28 and TRBJ2-1, with a possible D match to TRBD2 (6 bases). Per germline, CDR1 MDHEN and CDR2 SYDVKM. V lost 3 bases and J 2 bases, leaving 14 bases between the germline ends. The CDR3 has 16 residues. Full variable domain (outside the CDR3, taken from reference TRBV28 and TRBJ2-1): DVKVTQSSRYLVKRTGEKVFLECVQDMDHENMFWYRQDPGLGLRLIYFSYDVKMKEKGDIPEGYSVSREKKERFSLILESASTNQTSMYLCASSFWAGLTYNEQFFGPGTRLTVL.

The chain has TRBV20-1 and TRBJ1-1; D gene ambiguous. Germline CDR1 DFQATT, CDR2 SNEGSKA (reference sequence). Between the trimmed V and J ends, which lost 0 bases and 5 bases, there was a span of 10 bases. The CDR3 runs 13 residues. The CDR3 protein is CSARERGITEAFF. The CDR3, as DNA: TGCAGTGCTAGAGAAAGAGGGATAACTGAAGCTTTCTTT.

Worth noting for this clonotype: At one boundary the junction diverges from the germline segment, which might be a read error. The chain is built from TRBV29-1 and TRBJ2-7; TRBD1 matches at 7 bases. The CDR3 covers 15 residues. Germline CDR1 reads SQVTM; CDR2 reads ANQGSEA. CDR3 protein: CSVEEETGFSYEEYF. CDR3 in DNA: TGTAGCGTTGAAGAGGAGACAGGGTTCTCCTACGAGGAGTACTTC.

Comment on this clonotype: Mismatch with germline at one junction end may stem from a read error. The chain combines TRBV20-1 with TRBJ2-2; 7 nucleotides line up with TRBD2. CDR1 is DFQATT, CDR2 SNEGSKA, per germline (reference sequence). CDR3 length: 16 amino acids. The DNA of the CDR3 is TGCAGTCCTAGAGATGCCAAGCGGGGCAACACCGGGGAGCTGTTTTTT. This codes for CSPRDAKRGNTGELFF.

As for this clonotype: Compared with germline, one end of the junction differs, possibly owing to a read error. In DNA form, the CDR3 reads TGTGCCAGCAGTATTCAGGGGGCCTATGGCTACAACTTC. Its protein is CASSIQGAYGYNF. The rearrangement uses TRBV28 and TRBJ1-2; 8 positions match TRBD1. The germline CDR1 and CDR2 sequences are MDHEN and SYDVKM. CDR3 length: 13 amino acids.

As for this clonotype: At one end the junction does not follow the germline gene, possibly because of a read error. This chain links TRBV11-2 with TRBJ1-1; D is possibly TRBD1 (6 bases). This CDR3 region has 14 residues. In germline, CDR1 is SGHAT, CDR2 FQNNGV. CDR3 sequence reads: CASSLDRIATEASF. In DNA, the CDR3 is TGCGCCAGCAGCTTAGACAGGATAGCGACTGAAGCTTCCTTT.

On this clonotype: Its ends do not fully match the called genes, so a read error is possible. V usage is TRBV11-1 and J usage is TRBJ2-7; D might be TRBD1 or TRBD2, each matching 5 bases. The CDR3 covers 14 residues. The germline V gene has CDR1 SGHAT and CDR2 FQDESV (reference sequence). CDR3 in amino acids: CAGSLVTGTYEQYF. For the CDR3, the DNA is TGTGCCGGCAGCTTAGTTACTGGGACCTATGAACAGTACTTC.

On this clonotype: At one of its ends the junction is not consistent with the germline gene, which may arise from a read error. The rearrangement joins TRBV4-2 to TRBJ2-7; D is unresolved. Germline CDR1 and CDR2: LGHNA and YNFKEQ. The CDR3 consists of 12 residues. CDR3 protein: CTSSRDWNEQYF. The DNA for the CDR3 is TGTACCAGCAGCCGAGATTGGAACGAGCAGTACTTC.

Regarding this clonotype: Germline is not matched at one junction end, which may reflect a read error. The chain uses TRBV29-1 and TRBJ1-1; 7 bases agree with TRBD1. The CDR3 extends over 13 amino acids. Looked up from germline, CDR1 is SQVTM and CDR2 is ANQGSEA. Here the CDR3 reads CNAQGGWNTEAFF. CDR3 bases: TGCAACGCCCAGGGGGGGTGGAACACTGAAGCCTTCTTT.

The chain uses TRBV5-1 and TRBJ2-1, with a tentative D call TRBD1 (6 bases). The germline CDR1 and CDR2 sequences are SGHRS and YFSETQ. The CDR3 is 11 amino acids. V lost 7 bases to trimming and J lost 12 bases, with 14 bases between them. For the CDR3, the DNA is TGCGCCAGCGCCAGTGGGGGCGCGCAGTTCTTC. Residues: CASASGGAQFF.

The rearrangement links TRBV12-3 or TRBV12-4 to TRBJ2-4; TRBD2 matches 7 bases. CDR3 length equals 17 residues. V lost 8 bases to trimming and J lost 3 bases; unmatched junction nucleotides: 16. CDR3 DNA sequence: TGTGCCAGCTCGATCCCCGAGCGGGGCCTAGTCAAAAACATTCAGTACTTC. Protein sequence: CASSIPERGLVKNIQYF.